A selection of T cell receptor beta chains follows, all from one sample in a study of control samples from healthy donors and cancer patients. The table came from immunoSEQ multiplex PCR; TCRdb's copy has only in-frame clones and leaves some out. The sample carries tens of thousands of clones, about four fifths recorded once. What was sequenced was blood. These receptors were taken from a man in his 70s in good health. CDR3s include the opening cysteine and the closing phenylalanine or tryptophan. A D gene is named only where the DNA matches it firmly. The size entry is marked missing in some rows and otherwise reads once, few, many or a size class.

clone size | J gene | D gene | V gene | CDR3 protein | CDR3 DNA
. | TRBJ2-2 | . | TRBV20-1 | CSASRGEELFF | TGCAGTGCTAGCAGGGGAGAGGAGCTGTTTTTT
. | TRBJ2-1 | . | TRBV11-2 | CASSFGSLNEQFF | TGTGCCAGCAGCTTCGGCAGCCTCAATGAGCAGTTCTTC
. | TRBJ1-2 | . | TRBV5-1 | CASSLGQNSYGYTF | TGCGCCAGCAGCTTAGGACAGAACTCCTATGGCTACACCTTC
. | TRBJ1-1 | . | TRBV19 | CASSKWEATEAFF | TGTGCCAGTAGTAAGTGGGAAGCCACTGAAGCTTTCTTT
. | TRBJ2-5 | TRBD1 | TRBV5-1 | CASSSGQAQETQYF | TGCGCCAGCAGCTCCGGACAGGCGCAAGAGACCCAGTACTTC
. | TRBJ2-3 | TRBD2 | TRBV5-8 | CASSLEGGGARTQYF | TGTGCCAGCAGCTTAGAAGGCGGGGGGGCCAGGACGCAGTATTTT
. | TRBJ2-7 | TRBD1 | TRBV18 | CASSQGTGVYEQYF | TGTGCCAGCTCACAGGGGACAGGGGTCTACGAGCAGTACTTC
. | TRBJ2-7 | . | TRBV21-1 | CASSTLDPSPYEQYF | TGTGCCAGCAGCACCCTCGACCCGAGCCCCTACGAGCAGTACTTC
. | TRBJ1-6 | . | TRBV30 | CAWSGAGSTDSPLHF | TGTGCCTGGAGTGGGGCGGGCTCTACGGATTCACCCCTCCACTTT
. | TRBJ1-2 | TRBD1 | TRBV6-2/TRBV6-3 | CASSYSEGAQWRYTF | TGTGCCAGCAGTTACTCAGAGGGGGCCCAGTGGCGCTACACCTTC
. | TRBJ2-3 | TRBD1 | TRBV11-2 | CASSTTGGLTDTQYF | TGTGCCAGCAGCACGACAGGGGGCTTGACAGATACGCAGTATTTT
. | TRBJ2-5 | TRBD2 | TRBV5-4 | CASSLDFAGGETQYF | TGTGCCAGCAGCTTGGACTTTGCGGGGGGGGAGACCCAGTACTTC
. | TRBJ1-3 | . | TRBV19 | CASSIWLRGPGNTIYF | TGTGCCAGTAGTATATGGTTACGGGGCCCTGGAAACACCATATATTTT
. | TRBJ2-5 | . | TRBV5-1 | CASSFQSIPKETQYF | TGCGCCAGCAGCTTCCAATCGATTCCGAAAGAGACCCAGTACTTC
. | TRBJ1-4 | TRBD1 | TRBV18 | CASSLGQGNEKLFF | TGTGCCAGCTCACTGGGACAGGGAAATGAAAAACTGTTTTTT
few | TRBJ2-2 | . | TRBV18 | CASTSLNTGELFF | TGTGCCAGCACTAGCCTGAACACCGGGGAGCTGTTTTTT
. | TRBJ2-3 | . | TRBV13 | CASRLTRSTDTQYF | TGTGCCAGCAGACTCACTAGAAGCACAGATACGCAGTATTTT
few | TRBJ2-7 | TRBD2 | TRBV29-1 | CSVVAGGVEQYF | TGCAGCGTTGTAGCGGGAGGGGTCGAGCAGTACTTC
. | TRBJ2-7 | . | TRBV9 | CASSSTGTAYEQYF | TGTGCCAGCAGCTCCACCGGGACTGCCTACGAGCAGTACTTC
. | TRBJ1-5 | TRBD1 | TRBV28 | CASSFTGGRQPQHF | TGTGCCAGCAGTTTTACAGGGGGAAGGCAGCCCCAGCATTTT
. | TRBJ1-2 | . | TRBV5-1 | CASSPGQSKSYGYTF | TGCGCCAGCAGCCCCGGGCAGTCTAAAAGCTATGGCTACACCTTC